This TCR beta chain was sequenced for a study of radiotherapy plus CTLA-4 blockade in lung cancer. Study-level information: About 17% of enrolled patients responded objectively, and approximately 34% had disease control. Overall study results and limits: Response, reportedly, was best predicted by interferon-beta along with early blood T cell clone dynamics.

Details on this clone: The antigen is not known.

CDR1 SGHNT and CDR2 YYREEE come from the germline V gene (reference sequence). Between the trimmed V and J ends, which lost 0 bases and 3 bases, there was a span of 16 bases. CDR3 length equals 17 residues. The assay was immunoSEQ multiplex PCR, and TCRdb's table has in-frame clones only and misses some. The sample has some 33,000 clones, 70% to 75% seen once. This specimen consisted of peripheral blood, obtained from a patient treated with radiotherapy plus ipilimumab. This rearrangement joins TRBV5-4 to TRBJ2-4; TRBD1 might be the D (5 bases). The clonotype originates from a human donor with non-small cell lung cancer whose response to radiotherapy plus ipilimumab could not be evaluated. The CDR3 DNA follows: TGTGCCAGCAGCTTGGAGTCAGGGTCGAGAGGCAAAAACATTCAGTACTTC. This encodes CASSLESGSRGKNIQYF. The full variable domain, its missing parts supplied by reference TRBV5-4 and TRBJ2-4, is ETGVTQSPTHLIKTRGQQVTLRCSSQSGHNTVSWYQQALGQGPQFIFQYYREEENGRGNFPPRFSGLQFPNYSSELNVNALELDDSALYLCASSLESGSRGKNIQYFGAGTRLSVL.